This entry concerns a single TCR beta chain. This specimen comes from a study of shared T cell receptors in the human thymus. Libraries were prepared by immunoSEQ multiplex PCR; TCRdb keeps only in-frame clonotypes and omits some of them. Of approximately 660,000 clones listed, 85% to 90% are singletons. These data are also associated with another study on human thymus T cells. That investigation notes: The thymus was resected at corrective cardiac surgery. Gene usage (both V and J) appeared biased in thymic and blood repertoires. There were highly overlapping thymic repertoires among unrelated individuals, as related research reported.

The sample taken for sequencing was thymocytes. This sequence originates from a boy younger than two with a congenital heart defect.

In DNA form, the CDR3 reads TGTGCCAGTAGTATTGTCAGATCTGGGGCCAACGTCCTGACTTTC. Translated, it gives CASSIVRSGANVLTF. This sequence joins TRBV19 and TRBJ2-6; D ambiguous. Trimming removed 3 bases from V and 1 base from J, with 7 bases in between. CDR3 length equals 15 residues. CDR1 and CDR2 (germline): LNHDA, SQIVND (reference sequence).